This T cell receptor beta chain is drawn from a study of cytomegalovirus exposure and HLA in healthy donors. PCR involved 60 Vbeta and 13 Jbeta primers. Data came from immunoSEQ multiplex PCR; TCRdb stores just in-frame clones and leaves some out. The sample lists 90,000 to 130,000 clones, about 73% occurring once. V dropped 5 bases and J dropped 2; count of bases not matched to a gene: 5. This CDR3 is 14 amino acids long. Germline assignment: CDR1 KGHSH and CDR2 LQKENI. Study-level points and caveats: Reportedly, TCR beta sequences accurately predicted HLA-A and HLA-B alleles in most subjects. Sequencing had likely introduced a cluster of highly shared sequence variants as an artifact. A previous analysis found most TCR beta V segments productive roughly 87% or roughly 30% of the time.

Worth noting for this clone: Its antigen remains unidentified.

The chain employs TRBV18 and TRBJ2-7; 8 nucleotides match TRBD2. The sample was PBMCs. The origin of this receptor is a woman aged 30 to 39 in good health and CMV-seronegative. As DNA, the CDR3 is TGTGCCAGCTCAAGCGAGCGGGAGACCTACGAGCAGTACTTC. This translates into CASSSERETYEQYF.